The following is a T cell receptor beta chain sequence with its context. Trimming shortened V by 6 bases and J by 5 bases, and 16 bases separated the two germline ends. Germline CDR1 is MNHEY and CDR2 is SVGAGI. The CDR3 has 14 amino acids. The source of the sample is a study of T cell changes during pregnancy in multiple sclerosis. Measured with immunoSEQ multiplex PCR; TCRdb has only the in-frame clones, and not every one. There are over 45,000 clones in the sample; 88% occur only once, and around 1.2% lies in the top ten. Sequenced here: CD4+ T cells from peripheral blood mononuclear cells, sampled in the second trimester of pregnancy. The chain is built from TRBV6-5 and TRBJ2-5, with D perhaps TRBD2 (6 bases). The receptor's source is a female donor with multiple sclerosis, enrolled in a pregnancy study. The CDR3 spells CASSPRGAGETQYF. CDR3 nucleotide sequence: TGTGCCAGCAGCCCCCGCGGGGCTGGCGAGACCCAGTACTTC.